This T cell receptor beta chain was found in a study of blood T cell repertoires in COVID-19. At the level of the study: Both acute and convalescent COVID-19 samples were obtained from the United States, Italy and Spain. Nucleic acid was either cDNA or gDNA, and it came from T cells, B-cell-depleted T cells, or PBMCs.

Study processing details: Reference gene primers were amplified, and this amplification served to estimate nucleated cell counts. Method: immunoSEQ multiplex PCR; TCRdb's copy keeps in-frame clones and lacks some. The V and J calls and clone size come from that table; D and trimming were worked out from the DNA. The sample carries approximately 20,000 clones, more than 85% recorded once. The clonotype originates from a man aged 65-85 years with acute or convalescent COVID-19. The sequencing input was peripheral blood.

The CDR3 sequence is CASRLMGTGSTGELFF. CDR3 nucleotides: TGTGCCAGCCGCCTCATGGGGACAGGGAGCACCGGGGAGCTGTTTTTT. The genes are TRBV7-2 and TRBJ2-2, with TRBD1 identical over 9 bases. Germline V CDR1 and CDR2: SGHTA, FQGNSA. This CDR3 has 16 amino acids. J lost 4 bases, V lost 8 bases, and 11 bases had no gene match. Looking up the rest from reference TRBV7-2 and TRBJ2-2 gives the full variable domain: GAGVSQSPSNKVTEKGKDVELRCDPISGHTALYWYRQSLGQGLEFLIYFQGNSAPDKSGLPSDRFSAERTGGSVSTLTIQRTQQEDSAVYLCASRLMGTGSTGELFFGEGSRLTVL.